The 14 T cell receptor beta chains given below trace back to one sample, sequenced in a study of cytomegalovirus exposure and HLA in healthy donors. The PCR had 60 Vbeta and 13 Jbeta primers. Generated by immunoSEQ multiplex PCR, the TCRdb table keeps only in-frame clones and is missing some. The sample data list around 100,000 clones. The sample was PBMCs. These receptors were taken from a woman aged 30 to 39 in good health and CMV-seronegative.

The rearrangement links TRBV7-9 to TRBJ1-1; TRBD1 matches at 8 bases. V trimming: 1 base; J trimming: 1 base; junction bases outside the gene matches: 11. Germline assignment: CDR1 SEHNR and CDR2 FQNEAQ (reference sequence). The CDR3 sequence is 18 residues long. The CDR3 protein is CASSLVLFMTGENTEAFF. In DNA, the CDR3 is TGTGCCAGCAGCTTAGTATTGTTTATGACAGGGGAGAACACTGAAGCTTTCTTT.

The chain has TRBV18 and TRBJ2-7; TRBD2 matches at 8 bases. The V gene's germline CDR1 is KGHSH and CDR2 LQKENI. The CDR3 sequence is 13 residues long. V lost 6 bases to trimming and J lost 5 bases; unmatched junction nucleotides: 6. For the CDR3, the DNA is TGTGCCAGCTCCCGGGATAGCGGGAACGAGCAGTACTTC. Amino acids: CASSRDSGNEQYF.

The rearrangement links TRBV7-9 to TRBJ2-3, with 7 positions matching TRBD2. Trimming removed 5 bases from V and 4 bases from J; junction bases left unmatched: 9. CDR1 is SEHNR, CDR2 FQNEAQ, per germline (reference sequence). The CDR3 length is 15 residues. The CDR3: CASSPRGRAPDTQYF. The CDR3 DNA sequence: TGTGCCAGCAGCCCGAGAGGGAGGGCCCCAGATACGCAGTATTTT.

The chain has TRBV5-1 and TRBJ2-3; no clear D. Germline V lookup: CDR1 SGHRS, CDR2 YFSETQ. The CDR3 has 14 residues. Trimming stripped 4 bases from V and 0 bases from J, with 9 bases between. CDR3 amino acids: CASSQSSSTDTQYF. The CDR3 DNA sequence: TGCGCCAGCAGCCAGTCATCTAGCACAGATACGCAGTATTTT. Looking up the rest from reference TRBV5-1 and TRBJ2-3 gives the full variable domain: KAGVTQTPRYLIKTRGQQVTLSCSPISGHRSVSWYQQTPGQGLQFLFEYFSETQRNKGNFPGRFSGRQFSNSRSEMNVSTLELGDSALYLCASSQSSSTDTQYFGPGTRLTVL.

The chain joins TRBV28 to TRBJ2-3, with a weak D call TRBD2 (6 bases). V was trimmed by 2 bases and J by 2 bases, leaving 11 bases between them. The germline CDR1 and CDR2 sequences are MDHEN and SYDVKM. The CDR3 extends over 15 amino acids. For the CDR3, the DNA is TGTGCCAGCAGTTTACTCCGGGGGATCACAGATACGCAGTATTTT. Translated: CASSLLRGITDTQYF.

V gene TRBV28 combines with J gene TRBJ2-4; 7 bases map to TRBD2. Germline values: CDR1 MDHEN, CDR2 SYDVKM. J was trimmed by 3 bases and V by 1 base; bases with no gene match: 3. CDR3 length: 15 amino acids. The CDR3 bases are TGTGCCAGCAGTTTATTGTCGGGAGGCAAAAACATTCAGTACTTC. It yields the protein CASSLLSGGKNIQYF.

V gene TRBV18 combines with J gene TRBJ2-1, with D possibly matching TRBD2 (5 bases). Germline CDR1 and CDR2: KGHSH and LQKENI. CDR3 length equals 16 residues. The V end lost 2 bases, the J end lost 4 bases, and 15 bases lay between the germline ends. Written as DNA, the CDR3 is TGTGCCAGCTCACCAATCGAGGGAGCCGGGTACAATGAGCAGTTCTTC. It is translated as CASSPIEGAGYNEQFF.

The chain has TRBV4-1 and TRBJ2-3, with D possibly being TRBD1 (5 bases). The CDR3 spans 15 residues. Germline CDR1 and CDR2: MGHRA and YSYEKL. V was clipped by 0 bases and J by 4 bases, with 11 bases between them. The CDR3 DNA reads as TGCGCCAGCAGCCAAGAACAGGCTAGACCAGATACGCAGTATTTT. Protein product: CASSQEQARPDTQYF.

For this clone: Within the sample, other DNA sequences also encode this same CDR3. The V and J genes are TRBV27 and TRBJ2-7; a possible D gene is TRBD2 (7 bases). V was cut by 8 bases and J by 4 bases, with 21 bases left in between. Germline V gene data show CDR1 as MNHEY and CDR2 as SMNVEV (reference sequence). The CDR3 covers 15 residues. CDR3 sequence (DNA): TGTGCCAGCGGTCAGAGGGGGAGGGCGGGATACGAGCAGTACTTC. Residues: CASGQRGRAGYEQYF.

The chain recombines TRBV28 with TRBJ2-1; no definite D call. Trimming cost V 2 bases and J 7 bases, with 15 bases left between them. Germline V gives CDR1 MDHEN, CDR2 SYDVKM. This CDR3 spans 15 amino acids. The DNA for the CDR3 is TGTGCCAGCAGTTTAGTCGGCCAGCTAGAAAATGAGCAGTTCTTC. Residues: CASSLVGQLENEQFF.

The V call is TRBV7-2, the J call TRBJ2-3; 8 bases are shared with TRBD2. This CDR3 spans 17 amino acids. V gave up 3 bases and J gave up 4 bases; unmatched junction bases: 12. The germline V gene encodes CDR1 SGHTA and CDR2 FQGNSA. The CDR3 DNA is TGTGCCAGCAGCTTGGGCTTGCGGGGGGCTGGGGCAGATACGCAGTATTTT. Translation: CASSLGLRGAGADTQYF.

Written as DNA, the CDR3 is TGTGCCACCAGCAGATACTCCCAGGCCTCCGGGACAGGGCGCAATGAGCAGTTCTTC. Its protein is CATSRYSQASGTGRNEQFF. The chain combines TRBV15 with TRBJ2-1; TRBD1 matches 9 bases. V shed 2 bases and J 6 bases; nucleotides not matched to a gene: 17. The CDR3 is 19 residues long. Germline V gene sequence: CDR1 LNHNV, CDR2 YYDKDF (reference sequence).

The rearrangement links TRBV7-2 to TRBJ2-3, with D unresolved. CDR3 length equals 14 residues. The germline CDR1 and CDR2 sequences are SGHTA and FQGNSA. V was trimmed by 7 bases and J by 0 bases, leaving 11 bases between them. The CDR3 loop is CASIPTGSTDTQYF. The DNA for the CDR3 is TGTGCCAGCATCCCGACCGGGAGCACAGATACGCAGTATTTT. Looking up the rest from reference TRBV7-2 and TRBJ2-3 gives the full variable domain: GAGVSQSPSNKVTEKGKDVELRCDPISGHTALYWYRQSLGQGLEFLIYFQGNSAPDKSGLPSDRFSAERTGGSVSTLTIQRTQQEDSAVYLCASIPTGSTDTQYFGPGTRLTVL.

The V gene is TRBV30, the J gene TRBJ2-5, with D maybe TRBD2 (7 bases). Germline CDR1 and CDR2: GTSNPN and SVGIG (reference sequence). V was shortened by 2 bases and J by 2 bases, with 12 bases between the two germline ends. The CDR3 is 14 residues long. CDR3 bases: TGTGCCTGGAGTTGGGGGGGGACACAAGAGACCCAGTACTTC. The encoded protein is CAWSWGGTQETQYF.